This T cell receptor beta chain was obtained from a study of Graves' ophthalmopathy and Graves' hyperthyroidism. For the study at large: Ahead of any treatment, peripheral blood was obtained at the initial diagnosis.

This clonotype was detected many times. The antigen remains unidentified. TCR beta CDR3 regions were amplified from RNA transcripts. HTBI primers were used in a first-round RT-PCR, which preceded a second-round multiplex PCR. Each CDR3 protein is one row after TCRdb ran MiXCR on the multiplex PCR reads. The sample comprises a few hundred thousand distinct CDR3 sequences, 15% of which are singletons, and about 7.3% rests with the top ten. Broader study findings: Blood samples also showed most expanded thyroid clonotypes exceeding 0.001 frequency.

V lost 0 bases to trimming and J lost 1 base, with 7 bases between them. Germline CDR1 and CDR2: MNHEY and SVGEGT. The CDR3 is made up of 15 amino acids. The chain carries TRBV6-2 or TRBV6-3 and TRBJ1-5; no firm D call. Sample: peripheral blood. This receptor was obtained from a woman aged 18-29 years with stable Graves' hyperthyroidism. The CDR3 loop reads CASSYSIGSNQPQHF. CDR3 bases: TGTGCCAGCAGTTACTCGATCGGAAGCAATCAGCCCCAGCATTTT.